The following is a T cell receptor (beta chain) sequence with its context. The antigen remains unidentified. This entry belongs to a study of shared clonotypes between healthy human individuals. Clones were sequenced by immunoSEQ multiplex PCR, and TCRdb holds only the in-frame ones, with some missing. The data show millions of clones, with around 96% seen just once and 0.85% to 1.3% held by the top ten. Findings and caveats of the study: Even with large depth, rarefaction showed that sorted-subset sequencing was incomplete.

CD45RO-negative, CCR7-positively selected cells formed the naive CD8 fraction, excluding terminally differentiated effector memory CD45RA+ cells. CDR3 size: 12 residues. Germline CDR1 SGHAT, CDR2 FQNNGV. Trimming stripped 5 bases from V and 10 bases from J, with 12 bases between. Input material: naive CD8+ T cells sorted from blood. The receptor was derived from a young man in good health. The chain joins TRBV11-2 to TRBJ2-1; no firm D call. Written as DNA, the CDR3 is TGTGCCAGCAGCCTTACGGAGAGGGAGCAGTTCTTC. Amino acids: CASSLTEREQFF.